This paragraph covers one T cell receptor (beta chain) sequence. Its cognate antigen is unknown. The germline gene is not matched at one end of the junction; a read error may be the cause. TCRbeta libraries were built with three rounds of nested PCR, modified from ARM-PCR. TCRdb reprocessed the multiplex PCR reads with MiXCR, giving one entry per CDR3 protein. Among some 47,000 distinct CDR3 sequences, less than 70% were seen once, and the ten largest hold 15% to 20%. The germline gives CDR1 SGHAT, CDR2 FQNNGV. The CDR3 consists of 16 residues. This sample was taken from a study of tumor and adjacent non-tumor tissue in lung cancer. Study context: Aged roughly 31 to 80 years, patients included more than nine men and 5 women with stage I to III disease. Each sample yielded about 4.17 million productive TCRbeta reads on average. General study results and limits: Tumor repertoires had a smaller top 100 clone share than normal lung.

No cell sorting was done before RNA was extracted from the tissue. More than 3 cm separated this lung sample from the edge of the tumor. This receptor was taken from a woman in her forties with non-small cell lung cancer. Sequencing was performed on distant non-tumor lung tissue. This chain links TRBV11-2 with TRBJ2-7, with TRBD2 identical over 14 bases. The CDR3 DNA reads TGTGCCAGCAGCTTGACTAGCGGGGGGGGGCTCTACGAGCGGTACTTC. Encoded protein: CASSLTSGGGLYERYF.